This paragraph reports one T cell receptor beta chain. Its specific antigen is unknown. Per-base qualities were not stored, and no clone one base away is much larger. Looking up the germline V gene yields CDR1 SNHLY and CDR2 FYNNEI. Trimmed from V: 2 bases; trimmed from J: 3 bases; junction bases lacking a gene match: 8. Its CDR3 holds 17 amino acids, cysteine through phenylalanine. Only the CDR3 DNA is retained, 51 bases long and in frame from the first base. The data originate from a study of OX40 agonist ivuxolimab in advanced cancers. In the study overall: The costimulatory receptor OX40 (CD134) was targeted by ivuxolimab, a fully human IgG2 agonistic monoclonal antibody. Intravenous ivuxolimab was administered to patients every 2 weeks at six dose levels: 0.01, 0.1, 0.3, 1.5, 3 and 10 mg/kg. Of the roughly 52 dose-escalation patients, hepatocellular carcinoma was present in around 20, melanoma in some 15, renal cell carcinoma in 9 and head and neck cancer in 9. The dose-escalation cohort was about 86% male with a mean age of approximately 60 years, ranging from about 20 to 85. Patients were allowed to have had prior anti-PD-1, anti-PD-L1 or anti-CTLA-4 therapy, and around 40% of the dose-escalation patients had previously received checkpoint inhibitors. Partial responses occurred in three dose-escalation patients, of whom one had hepatocellular carcinoma and two had cutaneous melanoma. The purpose of peripheral TCRbeta sequencing was to test whether ivuxolimab changed TCR sequence diversity and led to clonal T-cell expansion. The paper describes the monotherapy dose-escalation part (N of about 52 patients) of the phase I trial of ivuxolimab.

General findings and caveats noted by the study authors: Low levels of normalized T-cell clonal expansion were also seen in some patients who did not respond. Antigen specificity was not determined for the clonally expanded peripheral T cells. In partial responders in the 0.1-3.0 mg/kg groups, normalized peripheral clonal expansion was found to be among the lowest, especially among CD8+ T cells. At doses of 0.1 to 3.0 mg/kg, clonal expansion of both CD4+ and CD8+ blood T cells was observed from baseline to week 6. After ivuxolimab, CD8+ T cells had more expanded clones than CD4+ T cells on average.

The trial excluded patients who had a history of autoimmune disease or were on systemic immunosuppression. Peripheral blood for TCR sequencing was collected from all dose cohorts at baseline, on cycle 4 day 1, and on cycle 7 day 1. Samples were obtained from an open-label, multicenter, first-in-human phase I dose-escalation trial of ivuxolimab. The trial enrolled adults with locally advanced or metastatic head and neck squamous cell, hepatocellular, melanoma or renal cell carcinoma. Before TCR sequencing, CD4+ T cells and CD8+ T cells from peripheral blood were sorted into separate populations. Genomic DNA was isolated from the sorted cells so that the TCRbeta CDR3 region could be sequenced. The immunoSEQ Assay was used to sequence the TCRbeta CDR3 regions. Not all clones reach the TCRdb copy of this immuneACCESS table, which keeps in-frame sequences only. Checked studies attribute under half of the gap to unresolved V genes and leave the rest unexplained. The sample has fewer than 15,000 clones on record, 90% of them singletons. In total, the top ten clones hold approximately 70% of the sample.

The source was CD4+ or CD8+ T cells sorted from blood, collected in a trial of the OX40 agonist ivuxolimab. The rearranged chain carries TRBV2 and TRBJ2-1; 9 junctional bases match TRBD2. This clonotype was sampled from an adult with an advanced solid tumor such as melanoma, head and neck, liver or kidney cancer. The CDR3 region: CASSEFAGGSVYNEQFF. DNA sequence: TGTGCCAGCAGTGAATTTGCGGGGGGGAGTGTCTACAATGAGCAGTTCTTC.